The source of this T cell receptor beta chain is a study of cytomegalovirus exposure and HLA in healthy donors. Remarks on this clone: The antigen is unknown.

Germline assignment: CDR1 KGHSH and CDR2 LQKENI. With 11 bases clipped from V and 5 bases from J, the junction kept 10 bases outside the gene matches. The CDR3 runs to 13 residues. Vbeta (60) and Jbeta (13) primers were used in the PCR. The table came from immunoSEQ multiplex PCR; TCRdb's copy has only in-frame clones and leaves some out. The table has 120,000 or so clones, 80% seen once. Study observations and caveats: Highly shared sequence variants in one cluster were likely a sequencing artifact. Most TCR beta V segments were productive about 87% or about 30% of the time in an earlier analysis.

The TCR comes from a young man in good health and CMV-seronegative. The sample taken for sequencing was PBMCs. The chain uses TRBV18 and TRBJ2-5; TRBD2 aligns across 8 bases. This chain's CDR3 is CASRERERETQYF. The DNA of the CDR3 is TGTGCCTCCCGGGAGCGGGAGAGGGAGACCCAGTACTTC.